The clone carrying this T cell receptor (beta chain) was picked up many times. The antigen is not known. These data belong to a study of Graves' ophthalmopathy and Graves' hyperthyroidism. RNA transcripts served as template for amplifying TCR beta CDR3 sequences. HTBI primers primed a first-round RT-PCR, and a second-round multiplex PCR followed. From the multiplex PCR reads, TCRdb called clonotypes with MiXCR, one entry per CDR3 protein. This sample has about 400,000 distinct CDR3 sequences; around 18% occur once, and the top ten carry roughly 1.6%. Findings and caveats of the study: A 13-signature model separated ophthalmopathy from stable hyperthyroidism, reaching about 88% sensitivity and under 82% specificity cross-validated. Most expanded clonotypes in thyroid above 0.001 frequency also showed up in blood.

Disease in donors with ophthalmopathy had moderate-to-severe activity, CAS ≥3, NOSPECS ≥4 and under 3 months' duration. The PBMC fraction was derived from 10 ml of fresh peripheral blood. This CDR3 has 14 amino acids. Looked up from germline, CDR1 is MNHEY and CDR2 is SVGAGI. With V trimmed by 2 bases and J by 3 bases, 3 bases remained unmatched. The genes are TRBV6-5 and TRBJ1-2, with 7 bases that match TRBD1. The sequence came from a woman younger than 35 with Graves' ophthalmopathy. Sequencing input: peripheral blood. CDR3: CASSYRGQYYGYTF. DNA of the CDR3: TGTGCCAGCAGTTACAGGGGGCAGTACTATGGCTACACCTTC.